The source of this T cell receptor (beta chain) is a study of shared clonotypes between healthy human individuals. The table came from immunoSEQ multiplex PCR; TCRdb's copy has only in-frame clones and leaves some out. Of nearly 1,000,000 clones listed, 76% are singletons. Germline values: CDR1 SGHTA, CDR2 FQGNSA. This CDR3 spans 14 amino acids. V was clipped by 7 bases and J by 2 bases; unmatched bases: 4. This TCR came from a man between 18 and 29 years old in good health. The rearrangement uses TRBV7-2 and TRBJ2-1; 8 nucleotides agree with TRBD2. The sequencing sample was made of memory CD4+ T cells sorted from blood. Subset here: CD45RA-negative fraction. Written as DNA, the CDR3 is TGTGCCAGCACGAAACTAGCGGCCTACAATGAGCAGTTCTTC. Its protein product is CASTKLAAYNEQFF. Drawing the rest from reference TRBV7-2 and TRBJ2-1, the complete variable domain is GAGVSQSPSNKVTEKGKDVELRCDPISGHTALYWYRQSLGQGLEFLIYFQGNSAPDKSGLPSDRFSAERTGGSVSTLTIQRTQQEDSAVYLCASTKLAAYNEQFFGPGTRLTVL.